This is a list of T cell receptor beta chains from one sample in a study of PD-1 blockade in classical Hodgkin lymphoma. Produced via immunoSEQ multiplex PCR; TCRdb's table is partial and in-frame only. The data contain approximately 44,000 clones, about two thirds of them seen just once; the ten biggest clones take up about 3%. The sequenced sample was peripheral blood mononuclear cells (PBMCs), obtained at baseline. These receptors all come from a human donor with classical Hodgkin lymphoma. The CDR3 runs from the conserved cysteine through the conserved F or W. Fields, in order: D gene, J gene, clone size, V gene, CDR3 protein, CDR3 DNA. D genes are given only for firm matches. The size entry is marked missing in some rows and otherwise reads once, few, many or a size class.

D gene: -; J gene: TRBJ1-6; clone size: -; V gene: TRBV5-4; CDR3 protein: CARGTCPSPLHF; CDR3 DNA: TGTGCCAGGGGGACATGTCCCTCACCCCTCCACTTT
D gene: -; J gene: TRBJ2-1; clone size: -; V gene: TRBV27; CDR3 protein: CASSYGGFRQFF; CDR3 DNA: TGTGCCAGCAGTTATGGGGGGTTCCGGCAGTTCTTC
D gene: -; J gene: TRBJ1-2; clone size: -; V gene: TRBV7-3; CDR3 protein: CASSHPLGEANYGYTF; CDR3 DNA: TGTGCCAGCAGCCACCCCTTGGGCGAGGCTAACTATGGCTACACCTTC
D gene: -; J gene: TRBJ1-2; clone size: medium-sized; V gene: TRBV7-9; CDR3 protein: CASMKGTYGYTF; CDR3 DNA: TGTGCCAGCATGAAGGGTACCTATGGCTACACCTTC
D gene: TRBD2; J gene: TRBJ2-1; clone size: -; V gene: TRBV2; CDR3 protein: CASSERTSRGNEQFF; CDR3 DNA: TGTGCCAGCAGTGAGAGGACTAGCCGGGGCAATGAGCAGTTCTTC
D gene: -; J gene: TRBJ1-5; clone size: -; V gene: TRBV6-5; CDR3 protein: CASSYSSNQPQHF; CDR3 DNA: TGTGCCAGCAGTTACTCATCCAATCAGCCCCAGCATTTT
D gene: -; J gene: TRBJ1-1; clone size: -; V gene: TRBV28; CDR3 protein: CASSLTTGSTEAFF; CDR3 DNA: TGTGCCAGCAGTCTGACTACAGGGTCTACTGAAGCTTTCTTT
D gene: -; J gene: TRBJ2-3; clone size: -; V gene: TRBV11-2; CDR3 protein: CASSLVTTAPTDTQYF; CDR3 DNA: TGTGCCAGCAGCCTCGTAACTACCGCCCCAACAGATACGCAGTATTTT
D gene: -; J gene: TRBJ1-5; clone size: -; V gene: TRBV6-9; CDR3 protein: CASSYSGDQPQHF; CDR3 DNA: TGTGCCAGCAGTTACTCAGGAGATCAGCCCCAGCATTTT
D gene: -; J gene: TRBJ1-5; clone size: few; V gene: TRBV15; CDR3 protein: CATSRKTGGGQPQHF; CDR3 DNA: TGTGCCACCAGCAGGAAGACGGGGGGAGGACAGCCCCAGCATTTT
D gene: -; J gene: TRBJ2-3; clone size: -; V gene: TRBV11-2; CDR3 protein: CASSLLGSGTDTQYF; CDR3 DNA: TGTGCCAGCAGCTTATTGGGATCAGGGACAGATACGCAGTATTTT
D gene: -; J gene: TRBJ2-1; clone size: -; V gene: TRBV12-5; CDR3 protein: CASGLATWDEQFF; CDR3 DNA: TGTGCTAGTGGTTTGGCCACTTGGGATGAGCAGTTCTTC
D gene: -; J gene: TRBJ2-1; clone size: few; V gene: TRBV5-1; CDR3 protein: CASSPLGGPNSYNEQFF; CDR3 DNA: TGCGCCAGCAGCCCCTTGGGGGGCCCCAACTCCTACAATGAGCAGTTCTTC
D gene: TRBD2; J gene: TRBJ2-1; clone size: -; V gene: TRBV30; CDR3 protein: CAWSNSGGDEQFF; CDR3 DNA: TGTGCCTGGAGTAACTCTGGGGGGGATGAGCAGTTCTTC
D gene: -; J gene: TRBJ2-7; clone size: -; V gene: TRBV5-4; CDR3 protein: CASSLDRRYEQYF; CDR3 DNA: TGTGCCAGCAGCTTGGACCGTCGCTACGAGCAGTACTTC
D gene: -; J gene: TRBJ1-5; clone size: few; V gene: TRBV7-2; CDR3 protein: CASSLDRGVWSQPQHF; CDR3 DNA: TGTGCCAGCAGCTTAGATCGAGGGGTGTGGAGTCAGCCCCAGCATTTT
D gene: -; J gene: TRBJ1-1; clone size: -; V gene: TRBV11-2; CDR3 protein: CASSLSGTEAFF; CDR3 DNA: TGTGCCAGCAGCTTATCGGGCACTGAAGCTTTCTTT
D gene: -; J gene: TRBJ2-3; clone size: once; V gene: TRBV11-2; CDR3 protein: CASSPIAVSTDTQYF; CDR3 DNA: TGTGCCAGCAGCCCAATAGCGGTTAGCACAGATACGCAGTATTTT
D gene: -; J gene: TRBJ2-1; clone size: -; V gene: TRBV7-2; CDR3 protein: CASSPVGYNEQFF; CDR3 DNA: TGTGCCAGCAGCCCAGTTGGCTACAATGAGCAGTTCTTC
D gene: TRBD2; J gene: TRBJ2-7; clone size: -; V gene: TRBV27; CDR3 protein: CASSQTSGATYEQYF; CDR3 DNA: TGTGCCAGCAGTCAAACTAGCGGGGCAACCTACGAGCAGTACTTC
D gene: TRBD1; J gene: TRBJ1-2; clone size: -; V gene: TRBV29-1; CDR3 protein: CSVTTFRGRDYGYTF; CDR3 DNA: TGCAGCGTTACGACTTTCAGGGGGCGAGACTATGGCTACACCTTC
D gene: -; J gene: TRBJ2-7; clone size: -; V gene: TRBV7-8; CDR3 protein: CASSLPSYEQYF; CDR3 DNA: TGTGCCAGCAGCCTACCCTCCTACGAGCAGTACTTC
D gene: -; J gene: TRBJ2-5; clone size: -; V gene: TRBV7-9; CDR3 protein: CASSLAASRETQYF; CDR3 DNA: TGTGCCAGCAGCTTAGCGGCCAGTCGGGAGACCCAGTACTTC
D gene: TRBD2; J gene: TRBJ2-5; clone size: -; V gene: TRBV5-8; CDR3 protein: CASSFPGTSGGTQETQYF; CDR3 DNA: TGTGCCAGCAGCTTTCCCGGGACTAGCGGGGGGACCCAAGAGACCCAGTACTTC
D gene: TRBD2; J gene: TRBJ2-7; clone size: once; V gene: TRBV9; CDR3 protein: CASSVGAGAYEQYF; CDR3 DNA: TGTGCCAGCAGCGTAGGTGCGGGGGCCTACGAGCAGTACTTC
D gene: TRBD2; J gene: TRBJ2-7; clone size: few; V gene: TRBV5-1; CDR3 protein: CASSSPGTSYGEQYF; CDR3 DNA: TGCGCCAGCAGCTCCCCGGGGACTAGTTACGGCGAGCAGTACTTC
D gene: -; J gene: TRBJ1-2; clone size: few; V gene: TRBV4-3; CDR3 protein: CASSQGATSYLDGYTF; CDR3 DNA: TGCGCCAGCAGCCAAGGTGCCACTAGCTACCTGGATGGCTACACCTTC
D gene: -; J gene: TRBJ1-1; clone size: once; V gene: TRBV6-5; CDR3 protein: CASSEAHNTEAFF; CDR3 DNA: TGTGCCAGCAGTGAAGCCCACAACACTGAAGCTTTCTTT
D gene: -; J gene: TRBJ1-1; clone size: -; V gene: TRBV14; CDR3 protein: CASSVPGAPYTEAFF; CDR3 DNA: TGTGCCAGCAGCGTCCCTGGGGCCCCGTACACTGAAGCTTTCTTT
D gene: TRBD1; J gene: TRBJ1-5; clone size: few; V gene: TRBV15; CDR3 protein: CATSIDDRGANQPQHF; CDR3 DNA: TGTGCCACCAGCATTGATGACAGGGGGGCTAATCAGCCCCAGCATTTT
D gene: TRBD1; J gene: TRBJ1-5; clone size: -; V gene: TRBV30; CDR3 protein: CAWNRGLDQPQHF; CDR3 DNA: TGTGCCTGGAACAGGGGCCTTGATCAGCCCCAGCATTTT
D gene: -; J gene: TRBJ1-4; clone size: -; V gene: TRBV4-3; CDR3 protein: CASSQTNEKLFF; CDR3 DNA: TGCGCCAGCAGCCAAACTAATGAAAAACTGTTTTTT
D gene: -; J gene: TRBJ1-5; clone size: -; V gene: TRBV11-3; CDR3 protein: CASSLPSRPRGRQPQHF; CDR3 DNA: TGTGCCAGCAGCTTACCATCCCGGCCGAGGGGCAGACAGCCCCAGCATTTT
D gene: -; J gene: TRBJ2-7; clone size: -; V gene: TRBV28; CDR3 protein: CASRGKTSGGLDYEQYF; CDR3 DNA: TGTGCCAGTCGGGGGAAGACGTCCGGCGGACTGGACTACGAGCAGTACTTC
D gene: TRBD1; J gene: TRBJ1-2; clone size: -; V gene: TRBV13; CDR3 protein: CASSGGQRRSINYGYTF; CDR3 DNA: TGTGCCAGCAGCGGGGGACAGCGCCGTTCGATTAACTATGGCTACACCTTC
D gene: -; J gene: TRBJ2-7; clone size: -; V gene: TRBV7-9; CDR3 protein: CASRPGVEYEQYF; CDR3 DNA: TGTGCCAGCAGACCGGGCGTCGAGTACGAGCAGTACTTC
D gene: -; J gene: TRBJ2-5; clone size: -; V gene: TRBV11-2; CDR3 protein: CASSLEAGLRTPKETQYF; CDR3 DNA: TGTGCCAGCAGCTTAGAGGCAGGGCTCCGGACCCCAAAAGAGACCCAGTACTTC
D gene: -; J gene: TRBJ1-2; clone size: -; V gene: TRBV9; CDR3 protein: CASSVKGYGYTF; CDR3 DNA: TGTGCCAGCAGCGTAAAAGGGTATGGCTACACCTTC
D gene: -; J gene: TRBJ2-7; clone size: -; V gene: TRBV27; CDR3 protein: CASSDRTGSSYEQYF; CDR3 DNA: TGTGCCAGCAGTGACCGGACTGGAAGCTCCTACGAGCAGTACTTC
D gene: -; J gene: TRBJ1-1; clone size: -; V gene: TRBV6-1; CDR3 protein: CASSTLGYRYEAFF; CDR3 DNA: TGTGCCAGCAGTACCCTAGGCTACAGATATGAAGCTTTCTTT
D gene: -; J gene: TRBJ2-7; clone size: -; V gene: TRBV4-3; CDR3 protein: CASSQDMGYEQYF; CDR3 DNA: TGCGCCAGCAGCCAAGATATGGGCTACGAGCAGTACTTC
D gene: -; J gene: TRBJ1-2; clone size: -; V gene: TRBV7-3; CDR3 protein: CASRDFAGQGYTF; CDR3 DNA: TGTGCCAGCAGGGATTTCGCGGGGCAAGGCTACACCTTC
D gene: -; J gene: TRBJ2-5; clone size: -; V gene: TRBV4-3; CDR3 protein: CASSPVGESTGTQYF; CDR3 DNA: TGCGCCAGCAGCCCCGTCGGAGAGTCAACCGGGACCCAGTACTTC
D gene: TRBD1; J gene: TRBJ1-1; clone size: -; V gene: TRBV19; CDR3 protein: CASSVPSGGERFF; CDR3 DNA: TGTGCCAGTAGTGTACCATCAGGGGGCGAGCGGTTCTTT
D gene: -; J gene: TRBJ1-2; clone size: -; V gene: TRBV4-1; CDR3 protein: CASRQGDYGYTF; CDR3 DNA: TGCGCCAGCAGACAGGGCGACTATGGCTACACCTTC
D gene: -; J gene: TRBJ2-7; clone size: -; V gene: TRBV5-1; CDR3 protein: CASSPGSRGSEQYF; CDR3 DNA: TGCGCCAGCAGCCCCGGCAGCAGGGGATCCGAGCAGTACTTC
D gene: TRBD1; J gene: TRBJ2-5; clone size: few; V gene: TRBV5-1; CDR3 protein: CASSLHTGQEETQYF; CDR3 DNA: TGCGCCAGCAGCTTGCACACGGGACAGGAGGAGACCCAGTACTTC
D gene: -; J gene: TRBJ2-7; clone size: -; V gene: TRBV4-1; CDR3 protein: CASSQSRADRYEQYF; CDR3 DNA: TGCGCCAGCAGCCAATCGCGAGCGGACCGCTACGAGCAGTACTTC
D gene: TRBD2; J gene: TRBJ2-7; clone size: -; V gene: TRBV5-6; CDR3 protein: CASSLGGGPPYEQYF; CDR3 DNA: TGTGCCAGCAGCCTCGGCGGGGGGCCCCCCTACGAGCAGTACTTC
D gene: -; J gene: TRBJ1-2; clone size: -; V gene: TRBV6-5; CDR3 protein: CASSYDMVLDYGCTF; CDR3 DNA: TGTGCCAGCAGTTACGATATGGTTCTGGACTATGGCTGCACCTTC
D gene: TRBD2; J gene: TRBJ2-1; clone size: -; V gene: TRBV7-9; CDR3 protein: CASRLAGSYNEQFF; CDR3 DNA: TGTGCCAGCAGGCTAGCGGGCTCCTACAATGAGCAGTTCTTC